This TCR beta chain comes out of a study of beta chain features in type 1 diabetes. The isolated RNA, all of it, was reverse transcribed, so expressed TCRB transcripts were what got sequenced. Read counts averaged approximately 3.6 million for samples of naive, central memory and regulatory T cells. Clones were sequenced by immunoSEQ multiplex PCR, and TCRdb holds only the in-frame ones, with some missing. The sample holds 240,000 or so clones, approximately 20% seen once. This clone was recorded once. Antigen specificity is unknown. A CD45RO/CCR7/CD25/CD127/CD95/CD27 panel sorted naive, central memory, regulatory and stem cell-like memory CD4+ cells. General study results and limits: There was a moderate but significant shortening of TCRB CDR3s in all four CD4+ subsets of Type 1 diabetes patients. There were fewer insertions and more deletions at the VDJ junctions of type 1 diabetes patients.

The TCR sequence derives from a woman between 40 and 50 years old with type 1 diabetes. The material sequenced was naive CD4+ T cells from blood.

The CDR3 protein is CASSPVLAAFYNEQFF. The DNA for the CDR3 is TGTGCCAGTAGTCCCGTACTAGCGGCCTTTTACAATGAGCAGTTCTTC. The chain has TRBV19 and TRBJ2-1; 8 nucleotides agree with TRBD2. After removal of 5 bases from V and 4 bases from J, the junction contained 10 bases not matched to a gene. Germline V gene sequence: CDR1 LNHDA, CDR2 SQIVND (reference sequence). This CDR3 contains 16 residues.